The source of this T cell receptor beta chain is a study of control samples from healthy donors and cancer patients. The sample holds a few counts of this clone. Other DNA sequences in this specimen translate into the identical CDR3. The germline CDR1 and CDR2 sequences are SGHTA and FQGNSA. This CDR3 has 14 residues. V lost 5 bases and J lost 3; bases outside the gene matches: 6. Some clones are missing from TCRdb's copy, which holds only in-frame ones; the method was immunoSEQ multiplex PCR. The sample consists of 60,000 to 95,000 clones, approximately 88% of them appearing once. The chain links TRBV7-2 to TRBJ1-2, with 7 bases aligning to TRBD1. The sample comprised PBMCs. This TCR came from a woman aged 50 to 60 with colorectal cancer. The CDR3 here is CASSPTGTDYGYTF. The CDR3 DNA follows: TGTGCCAGCAGCCCGACAGGGACGGACTATGGCTACACCTTC.